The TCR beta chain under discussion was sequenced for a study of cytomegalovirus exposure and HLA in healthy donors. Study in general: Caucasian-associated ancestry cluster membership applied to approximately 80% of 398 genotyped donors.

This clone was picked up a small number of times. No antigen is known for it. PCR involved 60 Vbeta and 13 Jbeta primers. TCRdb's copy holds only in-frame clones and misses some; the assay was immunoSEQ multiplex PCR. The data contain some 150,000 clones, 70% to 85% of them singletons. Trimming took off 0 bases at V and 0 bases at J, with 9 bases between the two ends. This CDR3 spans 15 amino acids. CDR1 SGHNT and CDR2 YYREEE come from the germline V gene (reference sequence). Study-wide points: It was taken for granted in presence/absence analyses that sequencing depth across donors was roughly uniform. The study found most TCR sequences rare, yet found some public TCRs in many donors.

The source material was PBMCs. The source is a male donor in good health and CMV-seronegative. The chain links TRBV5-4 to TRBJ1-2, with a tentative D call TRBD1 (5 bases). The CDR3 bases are TGTGCCAGCAGCTTGGCCAGGGCGACTAACTATGGCTACACCTTC. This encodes CASSLARATNYGYTF.